Following are 32 T cell receptor beta chains from one sample sequenced in a study of cytomegalovirus exposure and HLA in healthy donors. 13 Jbeta primers and 60 Vbeta primers were used for the PCR. Profiling relied on immunoSEQ multiplex PCR, and the TCRdb table lists in-frame clones only, not all of them. In the table there are under 200,000 clones, roughly 80% of which are singletons. The sequenced sample was PBMCs. These receptors were obtained from a man aged 55 to 69 in good health and CMV-seronegative.

The genes are TRBV5-1 and TRBJ2-1; unclear D gene. CDR3 length: 13 residues. Deletions cut 2 bases from V and 6 bases from J, with 9 bases between. Per the germline V gene, CDR1 is SGHRS and CDR2 is YFSETQ. CDR3 region: CASSLPGVNEQFF. In nucleotides, the CDR3 is TGCGCCAGCAGCTTACCAGGCGTCAATGAGCAGTTCTTC.

The V call is TRBV11-2, the J call TRBJ2-1, with TRBD1 as a possible D gene (6 bases). V gave up 0 bases and J gave up 4 bases, with 7 bases separating them. Looked up from germline, CDR1 is SGHAT and CDR2 is FQNNGV. This CDR3 has 14 residues. CDR3 loop: CASSLDRGYNEQFF. Written as DNA, the CDR3 is TGTGCCAGCAGCTTAGATAGGGGGTACAATGAGCAGTTCTTC. Complete variable domain (other parts from reference TRBV11-2 and TRBJ2-1): EAGVAQSPRYKIIEKRQSVAFWCNPISGHATLYWYQQILGQGPKLLIQFQNNGVVDDSQLPKDRFSAERLKGVDSTLKIQPAKLEDSAVYLCASSLDRGYNEQFFGPGTRLTVL.

CDR3 sequence reads: CASSDGSGSLYNEQFF. The CDR3 region has the DNA TGTGCCAGCAGTGACGGTAGCGGGAGTCTCTACAATGAGCAGTTCTTC. The J gene is TRBJ2-1, the V gene TRBV6-4; the match to TRBD2 covers 9 bases. The CDR3 spans 16 residues. Germline CDR1 and CDR2: MRHNA and SNTAGT. The trim removed 2 bases at V and 3 bases at J, leaving 5 bases unmatched.

CDR3 region: CASSLFTGVDNEQFF. Written as DNA, the CDR3 is TGTGCCAGCAGTTTGTTTACAGGGGTAGACAATGAGCAGTTCTTC. V usage is TRBV7-8 and J usage is TRBJ2-1; 7 positions match TRBD1. The V segment lost 6 bases and the J segment 5 bases; nucleotides outside the gene matches: 10. The CDR3 length is 15 residues. Germline V CDR1 and CDR2: SGHVS, FQNEAQ.

V gene TRBV2 combines with J gene TRBJ2-2; 8 bases are a match to TRBD2. CDR1 is SNHLY and CDR2 is FYNNEI in the germline V gene. Unmatched junction bases numbered 11, after V lost 6 bases and J lost 5 bases. CDR3 length: 16 amino acids. The CDR3 coding sequence is TGTGCCAGCAGGAGCGGGAGTATGATAGGTACCGGGGAGCTGTTTTTT. This sequence encodes CASRSGSMIGTGELFF. The whole variable domain, remainder taken from reference TRBV2 and TRBJ2-2, is EPEVTQTPSHQVTQMGQEVILRCVPISNHLYFYWYRQILGQKVEFLVSFYNNEISEKSEIFDDQFSVERPDGSNFTLKIRSTKLEDSAMYFCASRSGSMIGTGELFFGEGSRLTVL.

This clone has more than one count but fewer than ten. This chain links TRBV19 with TRBJ2-1; possible D gene TRBD2, 5 bases. Germline lookup yields CDR1 LNHDA and CDR2 SQIVND (reference sequence). Trimming took 8 bases from V and 4 from J, leaving 12 bases between them. The length of the CDR3 is 13 residues. This CDR3 reads CASGPGLYNEQFF. CDR3 DNA sequence: TGTGCCAGTGGCCCCGGACTTTACAATGAGCAGTTCTTC.

This clone appeared a single time. The chain recombines TRBV4-3 with TRBJ2-3; 7 bases align to TRBD2. The CDR3 loop spans 14 amino acids. Germline V CDR1 and CDR2: LGHNA, YSLEER. Trimming cost V 2 bases and J 2 bases; bases outside gene matches: 1. This chain's CDR3 is CASSQTSVTDTQYF. The CDR3 DNA sequence: TGCGCCAGCAGCCAAACTAGCGTCACAGATACGCAGTATTTT.

This clone has a single count. Here the CDR3 reads CASSSDPGQFYEQYF. CDR3 bases: TGTGCCAGCAGCTCTGACCCGGGACAGTTTTACGAGCAGTACTTC. The chain links TRBV5-4 to TRBJ2-7, with TRBD1 matching 7 bases. Germline trimming cut 3 bases from V and 4 bases from J; bases unmatched to any gene: 10. CDR1 and CDR2 from the germline V gene are SGHNT and YYREEE (reference sequence). This CDR3 is built from 15 residues.

J is TRBJ1-1 and V is TRBV5-1, with a tentative D call TRBD1 (6 bases). The V gene's germline CDR1 is SGHRS and CDR2 YFSETQ. V was shortened by 0 bases and J by 7 bases, with 13 bases between the two germline ends. The CDR3 covers 14 residues. This chain's CDR3 is CASSLEGSGVEAFF. The CDR3 DNA sequence: TGCGCCAGCAGCTTGGAAGGGTCAGGGGTTGAAGCTTTCTTT.

This clone came up a few times. The V and J genes are TRBV7-2 and TRBJ2-7; 9 bases fit TRBD1. CDR1 SGHTA and CDR2 FQGNSA come from the germline V gene. The CDR3 runs 15 residues. V gave up 4 bases and J gave up 3 bases; unmatched junction bases: 7. The CDR3 here is CASSSDRGGHYEQYF. Written as DNA, the CDR3 is TGTGCCAGCAGCTCAGACAGGGGGGGACACTACGAGCAGTACTTC.

The chain combines TRBV19 with TRBJ1-5; the D gene is possibly TRBD1 (6 bases). The CDR3 extends over 16 amino acids. Per the germline V gene, CDR1 is LNHDA and CDR2 is SQIVND (reference sequence). Between the trimmed V and J ends, which lost 7 bases and 3 bases, there was a span of 19 bases. CDR3 nucleotide sequence: TGTGCCAGTACGAAAGGGGAGGGGGGTATCAATCAGCCCCAGCATTTT. Its protein product is CASTKGEGGINQPQHF.

A single count supports this clone. V is TRBV30 and J is TRBJ2-3; no definite D call. CDR1 is GTSNPN, CDR2 SVGIG, per germline (reference sequence). This CDR3 has 14 amino acids. V lost 2 bases, J lost 3 bases, and 12 bases lay in between. The CDR3 DNA is TGTGCCTGGAGTTTGGCTGCTTTAACAGATACGCAGTATTTT. Its translation is CAWSLAALTDTQYF.

The rearrangement links TRBV28 to TRBJ2-5, with 13 bases fitting TRBD2. The junction had 4 bases not matched to a gene; V was cut back by 6 bases and J by 6 bases. CDR1 is MDHEN and CDR2 is SYDVKM in the germline V gene. This CDR3 has 14 residues. CDR3 DNA: TGTGCCAGCAGGCCGGGACTAGCGGGGAAGACCCAGTACTTC. Translation gives CASRPGLAGKTQYF.

The rearrangement links TRBV5-4 to TRBJ1-2; 8 bases are shared with TRBD1. This CDR3 contains 16 residues. Trimming took 5 bases from V and 2 from J; bases not matched to a gene: 11. Germline-derived CDR1 and CDR2 are SGHNT and YYREEE (reference sequence). The CDR3: CASRLTQGALNYGYTF. CDR3 DNA sequence: TGTGCCAGCAGGCTGACTCAGGGGGCTCTCAACTATGGCTACACCTTC. Filled out from reference TRBV5-4 and TRBJ1-2, the complete variable domain reads ETGVTQSPTHLIKTRGQQVTLRCSSQSGHNTVSWYQQALGQGPQFIFQYYREEENGRGNFPPRFSGLQFPNYSSELNVNALELDDSALYLCASRLTQGALNYGYTFGSGTRLTVV.

The genes are TRBV2 and TRBJ2-2; D gene unclear. Germline CDR1 is SNHLY and CDR2 is FYNNEI. The CDR3 extends over 15 amino acids. V lost 7 bases and J lost 0, with 12 bases in between. CDR3 loop: CASKRVNANTGELFF. The DNA for the CDR3 is TGTGCCAGCAAACGGGTTAACGCGAACACCGGGGAGCTGTTTTTT.

The CDR3 sequence: CASSLGQGRPYEQYF. CDR3 bases: TGTGCCAGCAGCTTGGGGCAGGGGAGACCTTACGAGCAGTACTTC. This sequence joins TRBV5-4 and TRBJ2-7, with D maybe TRBD1 (6 bases). V lost 0 bases to trimming and J lost 4 bases, with 14 bases between them. There are 15 residues in the CDR3. The germline gives CDR1 SGHNT, CDR2 YYREEE (reference sequence).

The rearrangement links TRBV29-1 to TRBJ2-1; 9 nucleotides agree with TRBD1. Germline-derived CDR1 and CDR2 are SQVTM and ANQGSEA. This CDR3 has 14 amino acids. V gave up 4 bases and J gave up 7 bases; unmatched junction bases: 8. The CDR3 protein is CSVVQGAGWNEQFF. The CDR3 nucleotides read TGCAGCGTTGTACAGGGGGCGGGTTGGAATGAGCAGTTCTTC.

The chain combines TRBV7-9 with TRBJ2-1; maybe TRBD2 (6 bases). The germline gives CDR1 SEHNR, CDR2 FQNEAQ (reference sequence). The CDR3 is made up of 16 amino acids. Trimming shortened V by 5 bases and J by 4 bases, and 18 bases separated the two germline ends. CDR3 bases: TGTGCCAGCAGCCCAAGGACGGGACTCCTATACAATGAGCAGTTCTTC. This encodes CASSPRTGLLYNEQFF.

V usage is TRBV7-2 and J usage is TRBJ2-1; TRBD2 aligns across 10 bases. In germline, CDR1 is SGHTA, CDR2 FQGNSA. CDR3 length: 15 residues. V lost 1 base and J lost 8; bases outside the gene matches: 5. The CDR3 coding sequence is TGTGCCAGCAGCTTAGAACTAGCGGGACATCATGAGCAGTTCTTC. Translating gives CASSLELAGHHEQFF.

The gene calls are TRBV5-1 and TRBJ2-7; unclear D gene. The CDR3 extends over 15 amino acids. Germline CDR1 is SGHRS and CDR2 is YFSETQ. The germline V and J ends were trimmed by 0 bases and 4 bases, with 14 bases remaining between them. The CDR3 DNA follows: TGCGCCAGCAGCTTGGGCCCGCCTCCTACGTACGAGCAGTACTTC. Residues: CASSLGPPPTYEQYF.

The rearrangement uses TRBV7-6 and TRBJ2-3; D might be TRBD1 (5 bases). The V gene lost 1 base and the J gene lost 4 bases, with 15 bases spanning the gap. The germline CDR1 and CDR2 sequences are SGHVS and FNYEAQ. The CDR3 extends over 16 amino acids. Here the CDR3 DNA reads TGTGCCAGCAGCTTAGGTGGGGCTGTGGCCGCAGATACGCAGTATTTT. Translating it yields CASSLGGAVAADTQYF. Together with reference TRBV7-6 and TRBJ2-3, the CDR3 gives the full variable domain: GAGVSQSPRYKVTKRGQDVALRCDPISGHVSLYWYRQALGQGPEFLTYFNYEAQQDKSGLPNDRFSAERPEGSISTLTIQRTEQRDSAMYRCASSLGGAVAADTQYFGPGTRLTVL.

The chain has TRBV7-2 and TRBJ2-1; D may be TRBD2 (5 bases). Germline CDR1 and CDR2: SGHTA and FQGNSA. This CDR3 has 16 amino acids. Between the trimmed V and J ends, which lost 2 bases and 6 bases, there was a span of 17 bases. The CDR3 spells CASSLTPPGLANEQFF. Here the CDR3 DNA reads TGTGCCAGCAGCTTAACCCCCCCCGGACTGGCCAATGAGCAGTTCTTC. Full variable domain (remainder filled in from reference TRBV7-2 and TRBJ2-1): GAGVSQSPSNKVTEKGKDVELRCDPISGHTALYWYRQSLGQGLEFLIYFQGNSAPDKSGLPSDRFSAERTGGSVSTLTIQRTQQEDSAVYLCASSLTPPGLANEQFFGPGTRLTVL.

This chain joins TRBV30 and TRBJ2-3; TRBD2 aligns across 7 bases. The germline V gene encodes CDR1 GTSNPN and CDR2 SVGIG (reference sequence). The CDR3 consists of 17 residues. The trim removed 4 bases at V and 1 base at J, leaving 14 bases unmatched. The CDR3 loop is CAWTLGGSLGRTDTQYF. In DNA, the CDR3 is TGTGCCTGGACCCTTGGCGGGAGTTTGGGCCGCACAGATACGCAGTATTTT.

This clone was seen ten or more times. The J gene is TRBJ1-1, the V gene TRBV2; 10 bases align to TRBD1. Trimming took 8 bases from V and 6 from J; bases not matched to a gene: 9. The CDR3 covers 14 residues. CDR1 and CDR2 from the germline V gene are SNHLY and FYNNEI. The CDR3, as DNA: TGTGCCAGCGCCAGACAGGGGGCTAACTCTGAAGCTTTCTTT. This sequence encodes CASARQGANSEAFF. The full variable domain, its missing parts supplied by reference TRBV2 and TRBJ1-1, is EPEVTQTPSHQVTQMGQEVILRCVPISNHLYFYWYRQILGQKVEFLVSFYNNEISEKSEIFDDQFSVERPDGSNFTLKIRSTKLEDSAMYFCASARQGANSEAFFGQGTRLTVV.

About this clone itself: The junction differs from germline at one of its ends, possibly a read error. The rearrangement uses TRBV19 and TRBJ1-5; no reliable D call. The CDR3 totals 13 residues. CDR1 and CDR2 from the germline V gene are LNHDA and SQIVND (reference sequence). CDR3 DNA sequence: TGTGCCAGTAGTCAGCAGGATGGTCAGCCCCAGAATTTT. This gives the protein CASSQQDGQPQNF.

The V gene is TRBV5-1, the J gene TRBJ2-7; D is unclear. Deletions cut 5 bases from V and 1 base from J, with 10 bases between. This CDR3 region has 13 residues. Germline V lookup: CDR1 SGHRS, CDR2 YFSETQ. CDR3 DNA: TGCGCCAGCAGTCGTACTAATTCCTACGAGCAGTACTTC. Translating it yields CASSRTNSYEQYF.

The genes are TRBV19 and TRBJ2-3; 12 bases are a match to TRBD2. V shed 3 bases, J shed 4 bases, and the junction held 5 bases outside the gene matches. CDR1 and CDR2 from the germline V gene are LNHDA and SQIVND (reference sequence). This CDR3 is 16 amino acids long. The CDR3 protein is CASSIPTSGRPDTQYF. Written as DNA, the CDR3 is TGTGCCAGTAGTATTCCGACTAGCGGGAGACCAGATACGCAGTATTTT.

The V gene is TRBV7-9, the J gene TRBJ2-7; perhaps TRBD2 as D (6 bases). V was cut by 5 bases and J by 7 bases, with 12 bases left in between. The CDR3 is 12 amino acids. CDR1 and CDR2 (germline): SEHNR, FQNEAQ (reference sequence). In DNA form, the CDR3 reads TGTGCCAGCAGCGATGGGGCGGGAGAGCAGTACTTC. Translation gives CASSDGAGEQYF.

The genes are TRBV11-2 and TRBJ2-7, with D maybe TRBD1 (6 bases). V dropped 4 bases and J dropped 6 bases, with 13 bases sitting between them. The CDR3 extends over 13 amino acids. Germline CDR1 is SGHAT and CDR2 is FQNNGV. CDR3 bases: TGTGCCAGCAGCTCGGTAGGGGGAAGCGAGCAGTACTTC. Its translation: CASSSVGGSEQYF.

The chain is built from TRBV9 and TRBJ2-3; 8 nucleotides align to TRBD2. J lost 0 bases, V lost 0 bases, and 6 bases had no gene match. This CDR3 spans 17 amino acids. Per germline, CDR1 SGDLS and CDR2 YYNGEE. The DNA of the CDR3 is TGTGCCAGCAGCGTAGGAGCGGGGGCATCTAGCACAGATACGCAGTATTTT. Its translation is CASSVGAGASSTDTQYF.

The chain couples TRBV23-1 to TRBJ2-4; 7 bases fit TRBD1. TRBV23-1 is placed among ORFs of uncertain function. The V and J ends lost 4 bases and 10 bases, in that order; junction bases with no gene match: 4. The CDR3 has 12 residues. CDR3 residues: CASSRQGGIQYF. Here the CDR3 DNA reads TGCGCCAGCAGTCGACAGGGTGGTATTCAGTACTTC.

The chain recombines TRBV5-4 with TRBJ2-5; the D gene is possibly TRBD2 (6 bases). The DNA matches TRBJ2-7 better at its end, which makes the J call doubtful. The germline CDR1 and CDR2 sequences are SGHNT and YYREEE (reference sequence). CDR3 length equals 16 residues. CDR3 nucleotides: TGTGCCAGCAGCTCCCCCGACGCGGGGATATCCTACGAGCAGTACTTC. This codes for CASSSPDAGISYEQYF.